A single sample is the source of the 8 T cell receptor beta chains below, sequenced in a study of shared T cell receptors in the human thymus (dated by TCRdb to the early 2020s). The library was produced with the immunoSEQ multiplex PCR assay. TCRdb took over this immuneACCESS table, retaining in-frame rearrangements with V and J assigned. Such tables are incomplete; in checked studies, under half of the missing clones stem from an unresolved V gene, and the remainder is unexplained. In all, the sample holds about 660,000 clones, and 88% of those were seen once. Roughly 0.0097% of the sample rests with the top ten. This sample was also put to use in a study of human thymus T cells.

Sequencing used thymocytes. The receptors shown here come from a boy under three years old with a congenital heart defect. Donor details come from another sample of the same person, matched by shared clones.

This clone was observed a single time. The rearrangement joins TRBV15 to TRBJ2-7, with 8 bases lining up with TRBD1. Per the germline V gene, CDR1 is LNHNV and CDR2 is YYDKDF (reference sequence). The CDR3 covers 17 residues. The junction had 9 bases not matched to a gene; V was cut back by 2 bases and J by 0 bases. The CDR3: CATSRTTGTGLSYEQYF. The CDR3 coding sequence is TGTGCCACCAGCAGAACTACCGGGACAGGCCTCTCCTACGAGCAGTACTTC.

In regard to this clone: At one end the junction does not follow the germline gene, possibly because of a read error. The rearrangement uses TRBV7-9 and TRBJ2-1; perhaps TRBD2 as D (5 bases). CDR1 is SEHNR and CDR2 is FQNEAQ in the germline V gene (reference sequence). CDR3 length equals 13 residues. CDR3 in amino acids: CASSLAGDNEQFF. The CDR3 bases are TGTGCCAGCAGCCTAGCTGGAGACAATGAGCAGTTCTTC.

The chain carries TRBV7-6 and TRBJ2-7; 10 bases are shared with TRBD1. The trim removed 5 bases at V and 3 bases at J, leaving 7 bases unmatched. This CDR3 spans 15 amino acids. Looked up from germline, CDR1 is SGHVS and CDR2 is FNYEAQ. CDR3 amino acids: CASSPGTGAYYEQYF. CDR3 nucleotides: TGTGCCAGCAGCCCAGGGACAGGGGCCTACTACGAGCAGTACTTC.

This rearrangement joins TRBV10-3 to TRBJ2-1, with 8 bases identical to TRBD1. This CDR3 is built from 15 residues. J was trimmed by 5 bases and V by 3 bases; bases with no gene match: 6. Germline loops: CDR1 ENHRY, CDR2 SYGVKD. Here the CDR3 DNA reads TGTGCCATCAGTGATGGCAGGGGGCCCCACAATGAGCAGTTCTTC. Its translation is CAISDGRGPHNEQFF.

This chain joins TRBV6-4 and TRBJ2-1; 14 nucleotides align to TRBD2. The CDR3 extends over 19 amino acids. V shed 7 bases and J 8 bases; nucleotides not matched to a gene: 19. Germline CDR1 MRHNA, CDR2 SNTAGT. This CDR3 reads CASILGQVGTSGRMDEQFF. CDR3 coding DNA: TGTGCCAGCATCCTCGGACAGGTGGGGACTAGCGGGAGAATGGATGAGCAGTTCTTC.

Here the CDR3 DNA reads TGCGCCAGCAGCCAAGAGCGGGAGAGAACCGGGGAGCTGTTTTTT. Protein product: CASSQERERTGELFF. The chain combines TRBV4-3 with TRBJ2-2; 7 bases match TRBD2. V shed 0 bases and J 5 bases; nucleotides not matched to a gene: 3. Germline V CDR1 and CDR2: LGHNA, YSLEER. The CDR3 sequence is 15 residues long.

This chain joins TRBV27 and TRBJ1-3; the D gene is possibly TRBD1 (5 bases). In germline, CDR1 is MNHEY, CDR2 SMNVEV (reference sequence). V lost 6 bases, J lost 1 base, and 7 bases lay in between. This CDR3 region has 13 residues. The CDR3 sequence is CASSPGSGNTIYF. Written as DNA, the CDR3 is TGTGCCAGCAGCCCAGGGTCTGGAAACACCATATATTTT.

The V gene is TRBV7-9, the J gene TRBJ1-1; D is possibly TRBD1 (5 bases). Germline loops: CDR1 SEHNR, CDR2 FQNEAQ (reference sequence). The CDR3 is 13 amino acids. Trimming shortened V by 2 bases and J by 5 bases, and 9 bases separated the two germline ends. DNA for the CDR3: TGTGCCAGCAGCTTATGGGGGGGGACTGAAGCTTTCTTT. This translates into CASSLWGGTEAFF.